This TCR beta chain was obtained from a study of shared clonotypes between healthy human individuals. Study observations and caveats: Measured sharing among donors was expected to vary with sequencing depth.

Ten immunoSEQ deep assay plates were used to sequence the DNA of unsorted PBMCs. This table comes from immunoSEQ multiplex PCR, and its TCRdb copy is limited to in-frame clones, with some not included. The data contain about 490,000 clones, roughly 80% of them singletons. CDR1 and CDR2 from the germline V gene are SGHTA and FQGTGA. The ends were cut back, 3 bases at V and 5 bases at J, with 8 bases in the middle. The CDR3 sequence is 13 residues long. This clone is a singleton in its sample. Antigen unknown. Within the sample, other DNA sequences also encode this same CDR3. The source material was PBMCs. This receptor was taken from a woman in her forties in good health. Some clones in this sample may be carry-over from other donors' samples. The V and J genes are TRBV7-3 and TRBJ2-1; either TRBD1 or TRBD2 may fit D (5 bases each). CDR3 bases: TGTGCCAGCAGCTTGGGGACCAACAATGAGCAGTTCTTC. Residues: CASSLGTNNEQFF.